This entry lists 20 T cell receptor beta chains sequenced from one sample in a study of Graves' ophthalmopathy and Graves' hyperthyroidism. The authors amplified TCR beta CDR3 regions from RNA transcripts. Second-round multiplex PCR came after first-round RT-PCR with HTBI primers. TCRdb re-called the multiplex PCR reads with MiXCR, one entry per CDR3 protein. The data show about 400,000 distinct CDR3 sequences, with 15% to 17% seen just once and 5.5% to 8% held by the top ten. The sample taken for sequencing was peripheral blood. The receptors were sampled from a woman aged 18 to 35 with stable Graves' hyperthyroidism.

The chain has TRBV15 and TRBJ2-5; the D gene is possibly TRBD2 (5 bases). The germline gives CDR1 LNHNV, CDR2 YYDKDF (reference sequence). The V gene lost 0 bases and the J gene lost 4 bases, with 12 bases spanning the gap. The CDR3 runs 15 residues. This chain's CDR3 is CATSRDGRAGETQYF. CDR3 in DNA: TGTGCCACCAGCAGAGATGGGCGGGCGGGAGAGACCCAGTACTTC. The full variable domain, in which reference TRBV15 and TRBJ2-5 provide the parts outside the CDR3, is DAMVIQNPRYQVTQFGKPVTLSCSQTLNHNVMYWYQQKSSQAPKLLFHYYDKDFNNEADTPDNFQSRRPNTSFCFLDIRSPGLGDTAMYLCATSRDGRAGETQYFGPGTRLLVL.

This clonotype was counted only a few times. The rearrangement uses TRBV20-1 and TRBJ1-3, with D unresolved. CDR3 size: 16 residues. In germline, CDR1 is DFQATT, CDR2 SNEGSKA (reference sequence). V was shortened by 0 bases and J by 0 bases, with 12 bases between the two germline ends. The CDR3: CSARDPSLSSGNTIYF. CDR3 sequence (DNA): TGCAGTGCTAGAGATCCCAGTTTGAGCTCTGGAAACACCATATATTTT.

This clonotype was seen repeatedly, ten times or more. The rearrangement uses TRBV4-2 and TRBJ1-2; no clear D. CDR1 LGHNA and CDR2 YNFKEQ come from the germline V gene. Trimming removed 0 bases from V and 4 bases from J, with 9 bases in between. The CDR3 is 14 residues long. The CDR3, as DNA: TGTGCCAGCAGCCAAGATCTCGAGAGCTATGGCTACACCTTC. This encodes CASSQDLESYGYTF.

This clonotype occurred many times. DNA of the CDR3: TGTGCCAGCAGGCCGGGACGGCTTAGCAATCAGCCCCAGCATTTT. It codes for CASRPGRLSNQPQHF. The rearrangement links TRBV6-1 to TRBJ1-5, with D possibly matching TRBD1 (5 bases). The CDR3 sequence is 15 residues long. Trimming took 6 bases from V and 0 from J, leaving 12 bases between them. Germline lookup yields CDR1 MNHNS and CDR2 SASEGT.

This clonotype has at least ten counts. This chain uses TRBV6-5 with TRBJ1-5; 7 bases are shared with TRBD1. The junction had 5 bases not matched to a gene; V was cut back by 2 bases and J by 7 bases. CDR1 is MNHEY, CDR2 SVGAGI, per germline. This CDR3 contains 14 residues. The CDR3 region is CASSYQGGSQPQHF. In DNA form, the CDR3 reads TGTGCCAGCAGTTACCAGGGGGGTTCCCAGCCCCAGCATTTT.

This chain uses TRBV19 with TRBJ1-2, with D possibly TRBD1 on 5 matching bases. The CDR3 has 13 amino acids. Germline V gives CDR1 LNHDA, CDR2 SQIVND (reference sequence). Trimming took off 6 bases at V and 3 bases at J, with 11 bases between the two ends. This chain's CDR3 is CASRFRDYYGYTF. DNA for the CDR3: TGTGCCAGTAGGTTCCGGGACTACTATGGCTACACCTTC.

This clonotype was recorded at least ten times. The chain uses TRBV24-1 and TRBJ2-7, with D perhaps assigned TRBD1 or TRBD2 (6 bases each). Trimming removed 9 bases from V and 3 bases from J, with 14 bases in between. CDR3 length: 13 amino acids. Germline V lookup: CDR1 KGHDR, CDR2 SFDVKD. The CDR3 is CATEGGSLYEQYF. Here the CDR3 DNA reads TGTGCCACCGAGGGGGGATCCCTCTACGAGCAGTACTTC.

Details on this clonotype: Its ends do not fully match the called genes, so a read error is possible. The J gene is TRBJ2-5, the V gene TRBV4-1; 11 nucleotides align to TRBD2. Germline CDR1 and CDR2: MGHRA and YSYEKL. This CDR3 comprises 15 residues. The CDR3 DNA sequence: TGCGCCAGCAGCCAGGACCTCCTTGGGACTAGCGGCTGGGACTTC. Protein product: CASSQDLLGTSGWDF.

This clonotype was picked up many times. This chain connects TRBV4-2 to TRBJ1-3; D unresolved. The V and J ends lost 10 bases and 6 bases respectively, with 13 bases between them. CDR1 is LGHNA and CDR2 is YNFKEQ in the germline V gene. CDR3 size: 12 residues. This chain's CDR3 is CATGKWENTIYF. In DNA, the CDR3 is TGTGCCACCGGGAAGTGGGAAAACACCATATATTTT.

The table lists this clonotype with a few counts. J is TRBJ2-7 and V is TRBV20-1; D remains unclear. V dropped 3 bases and J dropped 0 bases, with 9 bases sitting between them. Per germline, CDR1 DFQATT and CDR2 SNEGSKA (reference sequence). This CDR3 contains 13 residues. CDR3 nucleotide sequence: TGCAGTGCTAGCGGCCGCAACTCCTACGAGCAGTACTTC. This translates into CSASGRNSYEQYF.

This clonotype was recorded many times. V usage is TRBV19 and J usage is TRBJ1-2, with TRBD1 matching over 8 bases. Trimming removed 6 bases from V and 6 bases from J; junction bases left unmatched: 9. Germline-derived CDR1 and CDR2 are LNHDA and SQIVND (reference sequence). This CDR3 contains 14 residues. The CDR3 coding sequence is TGTGCCAGTAGCCCGACAGGGGATTTTGATGGCTACACCTTC. It encodes CASSPTGDFDGYTF.

Comment on this clonotype: A much larger clone lies one base from this, so it may be a read error. This chain links TRBV7-9 with TRBJ2-4; 9 bases match TRBD1. CDR3 length equals 16 residues. Germline-derived CDR1 and CDR2 are SEHNR and FQNEAQ (reference sequence). The CDR3 DNA reads as TGTGCCAGCAGCTTAGCGCTACAGGGGGCCAAAAACATTAAGTACTTC. It yields the protein CASSLALQGAKNIKYF.

This clonotype was counted at least ten times. V usage is TRBV6-5 and J usage is TRBJ2-7; D unresolved. The CDR3 runs to 11 residues. Trimming cost V 5 bases and J 2 bases, with 4 bases left between them. Germline-derived CDR1 and CDR2 are MNHEY and SVGAGI. Here the CDR3 reads CASSTPYEQYF. CDR3 nucleotide sequence: TGTGCCAGCAGTACCCCCTACGAGCAGTACTTC.

This clonotype has ten or more counts. V gene TRBV19 combines with J gene TRBJ2-7; TRBD1 aligns across 7 bases. The germline CDR1 and CDR2 sequences are LNHDA and SQIVND (reference sequence). Germline trimming cut 3 bases from V and 2 bases from J; bases unmatched to any gene: 13. The CDR3 spans 17 residues. CDR3 coding DNA: TGTGCCAGTAGTATTTCAATCGGACAGGTGGTCACCTACGAGCAGTACTTC. It translates to CASSISIGQVVTYEQYF. The whole variable domain, remainder taken from reference TRBV19 and TRBJ2-7, is DGGITQSPKYLFRKEGQNVTLSCEQNLNHDAMYWYRQDPGQGLRLIYYSQIVNDFQKGDIAEGYSVSREKKESFPLTVTSAQKNPTAFYLCASSISIGQVVTYEQYFGPGTRLTVT.

The rearrangement uses TRBV27 and TRBJ2-7; D is uncertain. The CDR3 is made up of 11 amino acids. The V and J ends lost 6 bases and 5 bases respectively, with 8 bases between them. Germline loops: CDR1 MNHEY, CDR2 SMNVEV (reference sequence). This chain's CDR3 is CASRGNHEQYF. CDR3 sequence (DNA): TGTGCCAGCAGGGGTAACCACGAGCAGTACTTC.

This clonotype was seen only a few times. The chain uses TRBV28 and TRBJ1-2; D call uncertain. V lost 3 bases and J 5 bases, leaving 7 bases between the germline ends. The length of the CDR3 is 12 residues. Germline CDR1 is MDHEN and CDR2 is SYDVKM. CDR3 sequence reads: CASSLAAYGYTF. The CDR3 nucleotides read TGTGCCAGCAGTTTGGCGGCGTATGGCTACACCTTC.

The chain combines TRBV18 with TRBJ2-2, with D maybe TRBD1 (5 bases). The CDR3 is 13 amino acids. V lost 3 bases and J 5 bases, leaving 7 bases between the germline ends. Per the germline V gene, CDR1 is KGHSH and CDR2 is LQKENI. CDR3 region: CASSPPGTGELFF. CDR3 in DNA: TGTGCCAGCTCACCCCCAGGGACCGGGGAGCTGTTTTTT. Full variable domain (outside the CDR3, taken from reference TRBV18 and TRBJ2-2): NAGVMQNPRHLVRRRGQEARLRCSPMKGHSHVYWYRQLPEEGLKFMVYLQKENIIDESGMPKERFSAEFPKEGPSILRIQQVVRGDSAAYFCASSPPGTGELFFGEGSRLTVL.

This clonotype was recorded at least ten times. The chain is built from TRBV12-3 or TRBV12-4 and TRBJ1-2; D might be TRBD1 (6 bases). CDR3 length equals 13 residues. Deletions cut 3 bases from V and 8 bases from J, with 13 bases between. This chain's CDR3 is CASSFKVQGGYTF. The CDR3 nucleotides are TGTGCCAGCAGTTTCAAGGTTCAGGGGGGCTACACCTTC.

This clonotype has ten or more counts. The V gene is TRBV7-8, the J gene TRBJ2-7; D perhaps matches TRBD1 (6 bases). V lost 3 bases and J lost 0, with 12 bases in between. Germline CDR1 reads SGHVS; CDR2 reads FQNEAQ. The CDR3 has 15 residues. The CDR3 nucleotides read TGTGCCAGCAGCTTTTTTCGGGACACCTCCTACGAGCAGTACTTC. As protein: CASSFFRDTSYEQYF. Filled out from reference TRBV7-8 and TRBJ2-7, the complete variable domain reads GAGVSQSPRYKVAKRGQDVALRCDPISGHVSLFWYQQALGQGPEFLTYFQNEAQLDKSGLPSDRFFAERPEGSVSTLKIQRTQQEDSAVYLCASSFFRDTSYEQYFGPGTRLTVT.

This clonotype showed up many times. The V call is TRBV6-2 or TRBV6-3, the J call TRBJ1-5; 9 positions match TRBD1. Trimming removed 5 bases from V and 3 bases from J; junction bases left unmatched: 5. Germline V gene lookup returns CDR1 MNHEY and CDR2 SVGEGT. The CDR3 runs to 15 residues. The CDR3 DNA sequence: TGTGCCAGCAGTACCAGGGACAGGGTCAATCAGCCCCAGCATTTT. Translation: CASSTRDRVNQPQHF.